This TCR beta chain emerged from a study of shared clonotypes between healthy human individuals. Germline V gives CDR1 SGHVS, CDR2 FNYEAQ. The V end lost 3 bases, the J end lost 4 bases, and 9 bases lay between the germline ends. CDR3 length: 13 amino acids. Profiling relied on immunoSEQ multiplex PCR, and the TCRdb table lists in-frame clones only, not all of them. The sample lists over a million clones, about 77% occurring once. Material: memory CD4+ T cells sorted from blood. Stated subset: CD45RA-negative fraction. This clonotype was obtained from a man in his late teens or twenties in good health. V usage is TRBV7-6 and J usage is TRBJ1-1, with a possible D match to TRBD1 (6 bases). The CDR3 DNA reads TGTGCCAGCAGCTTCGGGGGGCCCACTGAAGCTTTCTTT. Encoded protein: CASSFGGPTEAFF.